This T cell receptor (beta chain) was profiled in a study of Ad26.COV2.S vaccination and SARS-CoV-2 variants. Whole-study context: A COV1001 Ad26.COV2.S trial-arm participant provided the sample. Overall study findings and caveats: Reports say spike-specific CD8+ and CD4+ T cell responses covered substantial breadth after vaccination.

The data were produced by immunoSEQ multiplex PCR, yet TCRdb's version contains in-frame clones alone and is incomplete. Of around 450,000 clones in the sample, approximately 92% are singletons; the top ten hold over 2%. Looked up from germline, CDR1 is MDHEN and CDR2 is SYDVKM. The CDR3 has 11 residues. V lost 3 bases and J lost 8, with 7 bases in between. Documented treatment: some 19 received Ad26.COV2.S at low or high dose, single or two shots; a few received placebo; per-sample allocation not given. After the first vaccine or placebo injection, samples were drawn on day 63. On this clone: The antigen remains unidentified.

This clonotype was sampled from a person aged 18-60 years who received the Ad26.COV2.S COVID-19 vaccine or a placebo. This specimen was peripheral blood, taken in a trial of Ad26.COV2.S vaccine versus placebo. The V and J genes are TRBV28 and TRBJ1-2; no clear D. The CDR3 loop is CASSFGWGYTF. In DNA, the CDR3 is TGTGCCAGCAGTTTCGGGTGGGGCTACACCTTC.